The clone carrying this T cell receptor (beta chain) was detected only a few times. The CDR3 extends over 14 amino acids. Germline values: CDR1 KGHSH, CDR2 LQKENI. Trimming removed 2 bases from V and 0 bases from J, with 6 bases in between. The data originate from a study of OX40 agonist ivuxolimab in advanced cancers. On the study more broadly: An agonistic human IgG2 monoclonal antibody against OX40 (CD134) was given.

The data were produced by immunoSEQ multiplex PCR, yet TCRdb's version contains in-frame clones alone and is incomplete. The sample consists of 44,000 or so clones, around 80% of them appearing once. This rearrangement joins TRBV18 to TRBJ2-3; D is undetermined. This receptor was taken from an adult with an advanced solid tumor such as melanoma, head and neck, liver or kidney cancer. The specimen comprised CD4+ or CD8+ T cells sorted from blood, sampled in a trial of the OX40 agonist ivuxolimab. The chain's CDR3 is CASSPTRSTDTQYF. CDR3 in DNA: TGTGCCAGCTCACCAACCAGAAGCACAGATACGCAGTATTTT.